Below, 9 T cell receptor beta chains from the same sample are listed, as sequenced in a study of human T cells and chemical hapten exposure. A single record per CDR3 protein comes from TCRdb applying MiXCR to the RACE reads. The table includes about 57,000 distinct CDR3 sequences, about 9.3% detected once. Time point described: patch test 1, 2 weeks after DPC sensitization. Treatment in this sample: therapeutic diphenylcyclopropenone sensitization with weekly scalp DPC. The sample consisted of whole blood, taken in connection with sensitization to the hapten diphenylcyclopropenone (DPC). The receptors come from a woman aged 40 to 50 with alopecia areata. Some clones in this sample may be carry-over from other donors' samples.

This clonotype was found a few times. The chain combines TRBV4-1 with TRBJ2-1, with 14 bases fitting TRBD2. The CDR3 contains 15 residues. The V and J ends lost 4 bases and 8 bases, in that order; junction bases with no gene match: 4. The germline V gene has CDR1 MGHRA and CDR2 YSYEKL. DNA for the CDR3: TGCGCCAGCAGCCTGACTAGCGGGGGGGCCTATGAGCAGTTCTTC. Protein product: CASSLTSGGAYEQFF.

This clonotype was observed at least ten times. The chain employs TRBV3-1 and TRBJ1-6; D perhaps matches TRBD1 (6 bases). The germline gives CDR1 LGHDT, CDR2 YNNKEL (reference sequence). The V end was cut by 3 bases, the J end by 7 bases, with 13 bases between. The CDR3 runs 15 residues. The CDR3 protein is CASSQGGGGNSPLHF. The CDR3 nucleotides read TGTGCCAGCAGCCAGGGCGGAGGGGGGAATTCACCCCTCCACTTT.

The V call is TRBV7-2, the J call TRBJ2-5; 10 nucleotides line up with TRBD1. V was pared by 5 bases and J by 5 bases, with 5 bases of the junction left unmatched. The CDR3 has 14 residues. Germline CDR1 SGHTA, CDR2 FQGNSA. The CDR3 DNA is TGTGCCAGCAGCCTGGGACAGGGGACGGAGACCCAGTACTTC. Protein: CASSLGQGTETQYF.

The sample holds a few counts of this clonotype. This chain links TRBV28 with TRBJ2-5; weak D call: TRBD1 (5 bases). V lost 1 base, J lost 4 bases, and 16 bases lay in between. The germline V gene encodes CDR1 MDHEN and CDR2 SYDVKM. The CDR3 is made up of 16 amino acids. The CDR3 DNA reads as TGTGCCAGCAGTTTATCCCCGGCAGGGTGGGGAGAGACCCAGTACTTC. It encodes CASSLSPAGWGETQYF.

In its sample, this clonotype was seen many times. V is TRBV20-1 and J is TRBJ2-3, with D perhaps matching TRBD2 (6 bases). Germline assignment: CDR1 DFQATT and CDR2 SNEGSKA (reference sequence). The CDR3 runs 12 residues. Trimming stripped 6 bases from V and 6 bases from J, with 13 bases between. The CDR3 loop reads CSASSVSDTQYF. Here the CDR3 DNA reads TGCAGTGCATCTAGCGTTTCCGATACGCAGTATTTT.

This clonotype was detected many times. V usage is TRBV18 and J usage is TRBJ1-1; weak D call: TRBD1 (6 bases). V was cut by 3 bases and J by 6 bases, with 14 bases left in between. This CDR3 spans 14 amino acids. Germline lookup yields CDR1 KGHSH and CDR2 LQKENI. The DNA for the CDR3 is TGTGCCAGCTCACCCGGACAGTTGATGCCTGAAGCTTTCTTT. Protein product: CASSPGQLMPEAFF.

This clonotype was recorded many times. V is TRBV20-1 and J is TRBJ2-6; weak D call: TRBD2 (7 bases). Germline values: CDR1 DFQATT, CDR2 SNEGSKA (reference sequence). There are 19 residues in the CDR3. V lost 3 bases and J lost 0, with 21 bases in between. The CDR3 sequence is CSASKPRPGGPSGANVLTF. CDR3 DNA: TGCAGTGCTAGCAAGCCCCGCCCGGGGGGCCCCTCTGGGGCCAACGTCCTGACTTTC.

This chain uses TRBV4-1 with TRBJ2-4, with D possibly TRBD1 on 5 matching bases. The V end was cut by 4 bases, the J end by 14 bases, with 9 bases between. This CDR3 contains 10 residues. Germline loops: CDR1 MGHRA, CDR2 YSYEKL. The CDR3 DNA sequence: TGCGCCAGCAGCCGGGGCTTCAAGTACTTC. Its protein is CASSRGFKYF.

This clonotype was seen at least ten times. The CDR3 DNA is TGTGCCAGCAGCTTAGAGTTGTCGATGGGCGGTGAGCAGTTCTTC. Translated: CASSLELSMGGEQFF. The chain carries TRBV11-2 and TRBJ2-1; D unclear. Germline V CDR1 and CDR2: SGHAT, FQNNGV. Trimming cost V 0 bases and J 9 bases, with 15 bases left between them. The CDR3 runs 15 residues.